These 15 T cell receptor beta chains came from one sample sequenced in a study of blood T cell repertoires in COVID-19 (dated by TCRdb to 2020 to 2021). Library prep was done by the immunoSEQ multiplex PCR assay. In TCRdb, the immuneACCESS table is reduced to in-frame sequences with V and J assigned. These tables do not hold every clone; where another copy was compared, an unresolved V gene accounts for under half, and the others remain unexplained. The sample table holds approximately 280,000 clones, of which around nine tenths were seen once. The ten top clones hold 6% to 6.5% of the sample. The sequenced sample was PBMCs or T cells enriched from blood (not recorded which). Receptors originate from a woman aged 40 to 50 who had recovered from COVID-19.

V is TRBV15 and J is TRBJ2-5; D is perhaps TRBD2 (7 bases). Germline V CDR1 and CDR2: LNHNV, YYDKDF (reference sequence). The V and J ends lost 0 bases and 5 bases respectively, with 13 bases between them. This CDR3 comprises 15 residues. CDR3 DNA sequence: TGTGCCACCAGCAGAGAGGGGAGGGGGATGGAGACCCAGTACTTC. Translating it yields CATSREGRGMETQYF.

The chain has TRBV18 and TRBJ1-5; D call uncertain. The CDR3 runs 13 residues. Germline V gene lookup returns CDR1 KGHSH and CDR2 LQKENI. V gave up 5 bases and J gave up 4 bases, with 9 bases separating them. The CDR3 nucleotides read TGTGCCAGCTCAGGGCAGAATAATCAGCCCCAGCATTTT. It is translated as CASSGQNNQPQHF.

The genes are TRBV18 and TRBJ1-5; D not certain. CDR1 and CDR2 from the germline V gene are KGHSH and LQKENI. The CDR3 has 15 residues. V was cut by 4 bases and J by 0 bases, with 10 bases left in between. In nucleotides, the CDR3 is TGTGCCAGCTCACTAACCTCAGGTAGCAATCAGCCCCAGCATTTT. It is translated as CASSLTSGSNQPQHF.

J is TRBJ2-7 and V is TRBV6-5; D is unresolved. The CDR3 is made up of 15 amino acids. V was pared by 2 bases and J by 4 bases, with 15 bases between. Per germline, CDR1 MNHEY and CDR2 SVGAGI. CDR3 residues: CASSYTRIAPYEQYF. The DNA for the CDR3 is TGTGCCAGCAGTTACACCCGTATAGCTCCTTACGAGCAGTACTTC.

CDR3 loop: CASSVGLAGGDTDTQYF. CDR3 DNA sequence: TGTGCCAGCAGCGTCGGACTAGCGGGTGGGGACACAGATACGCAGTATTTT. V and J are TRBV9 and TRBJ2-3, with 11 bases identical to TRBD2. Trimming at V came to 2 bases and at J to 2 bases, leaving 7 bases not matched to a gene. Germline V gene data show CDR1 as SGDLS and CDR2 as YYNGEE. The CDR3 contains 17 residues.

The gene calls are TRBV6-5 and TRBJ2-7, with 9 bases fitting TRBD2. CDR1 and CDR2 (germline): MNHEY, SVGAGI. With V trimmed by 6 bases and J by 3 bases, 3 bases remained unmatched. CDR3 length: 13 amino acids. CDR3 nucleotide sequence: TGTGCCAGCAGCCGAGCGGGAGGCTACGAGCAGTACTTC. As protein: CASSRAGGYEQYF.

This sequence joins TRBV7-2 and TRBJ1-2; D remains ambiguous. This CDR3 region has 12 residues. Germline-derived CDR1 and CDR2 are SGHTA and FQGNSA. The V gene lost 4 bases and the J gene lost 8 bases, with 11 bases spanning the gap. In nucleotides, the CDR3 is TGTGCCAGCAGCTCCCACTTACAGGGCTACACCTTC. It translates to CASSSHLQGYTF.

The rearrangement uses TRBV5-6 and TRBJ2-2; TRBD1 might be the D (5 bases). Germline-derived CDR1 and CDR2 are SGHDT and YYEEEE. The CDR3 covers 15 residues. Trimming took off 4 bases at V and 3 bases at J, with 13 bases between the two ends. CDR3 in amino acids: CASSALDRYTGELFF. In DNA, the CDR3 is TGTGCCAGCAGCGCTTTAGACAGATACACCGGGGAGCTGTTTTTT.

Remarks on this clone: Other DNA sequences in this specimen translate into the identical CDR3. The genes are TRBV7-2 and TRBJ1-6, with D possibly being TRBD1 (5 bases). The CDR3 covers 13 residues. V gave up 3 bases and J gave up 7 bases, with 7 bases separating them. CDR1 is SGHTA and CDR2 is FQGNSA in the germline V gene. Here the CDR3 DNA reads TGTGCCAGCAGCTTGGGGGGAAATTCACCCCTCCACTTT. Residues: CASSLGGNSPLHF.

This clone was found a few times. The chain has TRBV6-5 and TRBJ1-1, with D unresolved. The germline gives CDR1 MNHEY, CDR2 SVGAGI. The CDR3 is 14 amino acids. V lost 0 bases, J lost 8 bases, and 13 bases lay in between. CDR3 loop: CASSYSLSQAEAFF. The CDR3, as DNA: TGTGCCAGCAGTTACTCCCTGAGTCAAGCCGAAGCTTTCTTT.

The chain employs TRBV28 and TRBJ2-7; 7 positions match TRBD2. The ends lost 4 bases at V and 3 bases at J; junction bases unmatched: 9. The CDR3 length is 15 residues. Germline CDR1 is MDHEN and CDR2 is SYDVKM. The CDR3 loop reads CASSSAGSGFYEQYF. CDR3 bases: TGTGCCAGCAGTTCAGCGGGAAGCGGGTTCTACGAGCAGTACTTC.

The J gene is TRBJ1-1, the V gene TRBV11-2; a weak D match, TRBD1 (6 bases). Germline CDR1 and CDR2: SGHAT and FQNNGV. The CDR3 runs to 15 residues. Trimming took off 5 bases at V and 1 base at J, with 14 bases between the two ends. CDR3 region: CASSPRKGGNTEAFF. CDR3 DNA sequence: TGTGCCAGCAGCCCCCGTAAAGGGGGGAACACTGAAGCTTTCTTT.

V is TRBV5-5 and J is TRBJ1-4; maybe TRBD1 (5 bases). The CDR3 loop spans 15 amino acids. Germline V gene sequence: CDR1 SGHKS, CDR2 YYEKEE (reference sequence). V lost 0 bases to trimming and J lost 5 bases, with 11 bases between them. The CDR3 nucleotides are TGTGCCAGCAGCTTGGTGGGACTGGCGAATGAAAAACTGTTTTTT. Translation: CASSLVGLANEKLFF.

Points on this clone: The same CDR3 also results from other DNA sequences found in this sample. The V gene is TRBV7-2, the J gene TRBJ1-1; 7 bases map to TRBD1. CDR3 length equals 14 residues. From germline, CDR1 is SGHTA and CDR2 FQGNSA. J lost 1 base, V lost 3 bases, and 2 bases had no gene match. The CDR3 reads CASSFSGGNTEAFF. CDR3 coding DNA: TGTGCCAGCAGCTTTTCAGGGGGGAACACTGAAGCTTTCTTT.

V and J are TRBV28 and TRBJ2-7; 7 bases map to TRBD2. Germline V lookup: CDR1 MDHEN, CDR2 SYDVKM. CDR3 length: 16 residues. V lost 3 bases to trimming and J lost 9 bases; unmatched junction nucleotides: 17. CDR3 coding DNA: TGTGCCAGCAGTTTTGGGCTAGCGGACACCCAAACCGGGCAGTACTTC. Amino acid sequence: CASSFGLADTQTGQYF.